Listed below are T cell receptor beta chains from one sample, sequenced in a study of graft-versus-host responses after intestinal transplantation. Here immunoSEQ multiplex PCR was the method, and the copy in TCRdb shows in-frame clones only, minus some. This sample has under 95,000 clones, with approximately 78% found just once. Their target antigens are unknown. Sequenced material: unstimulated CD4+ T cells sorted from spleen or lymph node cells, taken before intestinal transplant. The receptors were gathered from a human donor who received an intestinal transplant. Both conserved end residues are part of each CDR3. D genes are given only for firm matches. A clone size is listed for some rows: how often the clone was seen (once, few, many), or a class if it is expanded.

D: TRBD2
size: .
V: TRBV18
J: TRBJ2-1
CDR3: CASSPRTSGGNNEQFF
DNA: TGTGCCAGCTCACCCAGGACTAGCGGGGGAAACAATGAGCAGTTCTTC

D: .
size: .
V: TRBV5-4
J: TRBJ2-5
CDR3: CASSLIAGDYETQYF
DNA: TGTGCCAGCAGCTTGATTGCGGGTGATTATGAGACCCAGTACTTC

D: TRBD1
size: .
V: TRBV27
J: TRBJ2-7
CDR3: CASSFAGGSGEQYF
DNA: TGTGCCAGCAGCTTCGCAGGGGGCTCGGGGGAGCAGTACTTC

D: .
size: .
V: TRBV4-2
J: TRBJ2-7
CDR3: CASSQGLADLSYEQYF
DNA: TGTGCCAGCAGCCAAGGCCTAGCAGACCTCTCCTACGAGCAGTACTTC

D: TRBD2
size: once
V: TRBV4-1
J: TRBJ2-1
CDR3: CASSQDLAGGRYNEQFF
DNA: TGCGCCAGCAGTCAAGATCTAGCGGGAGGGCGGTACAATGAGCAGTTCTTC

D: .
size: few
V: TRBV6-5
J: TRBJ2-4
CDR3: CASSYSGQDKNIQYF
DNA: TGTGCCAGCAGTTACTCCGGCCAGGACAAAAACATTCAGTACTTC

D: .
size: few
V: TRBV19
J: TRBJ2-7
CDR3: CASAADSSYEQYF
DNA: TGTGCCAGTGCGGCCGACAGCTCCTACGAGCAGTACTTC

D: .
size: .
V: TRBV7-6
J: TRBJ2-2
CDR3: CASSPIRGGNTGELFF
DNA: TGTGCCAGCAGCCCCATCCGAGGGGGTAACACCGGGGAGCTGTTTTTT

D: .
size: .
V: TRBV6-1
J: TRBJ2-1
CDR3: CASSEARSGAYNEQFF
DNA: TGTGCCAGCAGTGAAGCGCGGAGCGGTGCTTACAATGAGCAGTTCTTC

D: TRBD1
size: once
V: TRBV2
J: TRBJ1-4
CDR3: CASTPSRGRAEKLFF
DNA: TGTGCCAGCACCCCAAGCAGGGGGCGAGCTGAAAAACTGTTTTTT

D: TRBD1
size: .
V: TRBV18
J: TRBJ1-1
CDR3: CASQEMTGTTEAFF
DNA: TGTGCCAGCCAGGAGATGACAGGGACCACTGAAGCTTTCTTT

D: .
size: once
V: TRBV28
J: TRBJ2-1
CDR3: CASSSPPLGGEQFF
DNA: TGTGCCAGCAGTTCCCCGCCGTTAGGGGGTGAGCAGTTCTTC

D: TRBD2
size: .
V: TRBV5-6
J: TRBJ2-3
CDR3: CASSSTSASTDTQYF
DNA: TGTGCCAGCAGCTCAACTAGCGCGAGCACAGATACGCAGTATTTT

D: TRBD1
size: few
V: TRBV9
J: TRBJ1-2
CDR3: CASSATQGTWGYGYTF
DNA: TGTGCCAGCAGCGCCACACAGGGGACTTGGGGGTATGGCTACACCTTC

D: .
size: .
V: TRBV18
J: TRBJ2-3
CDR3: CASSPTPADTQYF
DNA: TGTGCCAGCTCACCAACCCCAGCAGATACGCAGTATTTT

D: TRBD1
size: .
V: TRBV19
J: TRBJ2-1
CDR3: CASSITSRQGHEQFF
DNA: TGTGCCAGTAGTATCACCTCGAGACAGGGACATGAGCAGTTCTTC

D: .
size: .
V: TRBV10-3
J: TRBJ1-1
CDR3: CAISGGVNTEAFF
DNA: TGTGCCATCAGCGGCGGGGTTAACACTGAAGCTTTCTTT

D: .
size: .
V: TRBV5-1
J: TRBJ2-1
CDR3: CASSKGTFSSYNEQFF
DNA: TGCGCCAGCAGCAAAGGGACATTCAGCTCCTACAATGAGCAGTTCTTC

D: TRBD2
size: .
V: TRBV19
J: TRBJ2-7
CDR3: CASRVTSGDSYEQYF
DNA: TGTGCCAGTAGAGTAACTAGCGGGGATTCCTACGAGCAGTACTTC

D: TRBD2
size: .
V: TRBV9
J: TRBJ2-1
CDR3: CASSGVGTSGSMSYNEQFF
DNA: TGTGCCAGCAGCGGGGTAGGGACTAGCGGGAGTATGTCCTACAATGAGCAGTTCTTC

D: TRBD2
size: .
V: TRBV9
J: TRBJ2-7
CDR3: CASRELAGVRYEQYF
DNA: TGTGCCAGCAGAGAACTAGCGGGAGTACGCTACGAGCAGTACTTC

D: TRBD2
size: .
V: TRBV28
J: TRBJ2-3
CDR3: CASSLKRGRTDTQYF
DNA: TGTGCCAGCAGCCTTAAGCGGGGGCGCACAGATACGCAGTATTTT

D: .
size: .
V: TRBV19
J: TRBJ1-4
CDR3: CASSGRGLNEKLFF
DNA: TGTGCCAGTAGTGGACGAGGGCTTAATGAAAAACTGTTTTTT

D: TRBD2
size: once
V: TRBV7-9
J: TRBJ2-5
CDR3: CASSFSLLAQETQYF
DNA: TGTGCCAGCAGCTTTTCTCTACTAGCGCAAGAGACCCAGTACTTC

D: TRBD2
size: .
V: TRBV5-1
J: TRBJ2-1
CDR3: CASSLVSGGSYNEQFF
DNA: TGCGCCAGCAGCTTGGTTTCGGGAGGCTCCTACAATGAGCAGTTCTTC

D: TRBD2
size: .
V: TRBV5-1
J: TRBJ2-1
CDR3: CASSLEGGGYNEQFF
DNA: TGCGCCAGCAGCTTGGAGGGCGGGGGGTACAATGAGCAGTTCTTC

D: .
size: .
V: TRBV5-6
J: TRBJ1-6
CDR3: CASSLDTYNSPLHF
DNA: TGTGCCAGCAGCTTGGACACGTATAATTCACCCCTCCACTTT

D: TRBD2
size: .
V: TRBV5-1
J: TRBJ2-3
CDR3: CASSLRWSGEGTDTQYF
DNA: TGCGCCAGCAGCTTGAGGTGGAGCGGGGAAGGGACAGATACGCAGTATTTT

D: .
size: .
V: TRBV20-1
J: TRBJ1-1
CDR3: CSADTNTEAFF
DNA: TGCAGCGCGGACACGAACACTGAAGCTTTCTTT